This T cell receptor (beta chain) originates from a study of shared clonotypes between healthy human individuals (dated by TCRdb to the early 2020s). Notes on the research overall: The cohort included three men and two women between 18 and 49 years of age. To increase sequencing depth and limit assay-specific biases, different laboratories used diverse techniques to prepare libraries and sequence TCR repertoires. Blood TCR repertoires of about five healthy adults were deeply sequenced to estimate repertoire size and the extent of clonotype sharing between individuals. Between about 0.85 and 10 billion PBMCs per donor were obtained by leukapheresis.

Using the deep immunoSEQ assay, multiplex PCR amplified TCR CDR3 regions from genomic DNA. Genomic DNA extracted from each cell subset was distributed evenly over all wells of several immunoSEQ 96-well plates, and each plate served as one replicate. For unsorted PBMC, each replicate PCR was loaded with roughly 0.3 ug genomic DNA, equivalent to 25,000 to 35,000 T cell genomes. Genomic DNA from unsorted PBMC was sequenced over ten immunoSEQ deep assay plates. The purified libraries were quantified using a Qubit 3.0 fluorometer, sized with a Bioanalyzer 2100, and then quantified again using the KAPA Library Quantification kit. A separate single-read 150-cycle Illumina NextSeq 550 flow cell was used to sequence each immunoSEQ 96-well plate. On the authors' methods: The immunoSEQ output contained only junctional sequences without quality scores, so filtering could not match that applied to full-length reads. To assign V/J genes and CDR3, sequences were annotated against IMGT germline references using PyIR, a Python wrapper for IgBLAST v1.9. Reads were removed for weak V/J assignments (E-value above 1e-6), missing CDR3, stop codons, out-of-frame junctions, or ambiguous translated residues. A V3J clonotype was defined by an identical inferred V gene, J gene, and CDR3 amino acid sequence. To compute the percentage overlap between repertoires, the number of shared unique clonotypes was divided by the size of the smaller repertoire. RTK rarefaction, the Chao1 estimator, and Recon v2.1 estimates of unobserved clonotypes were used to assess repertoire richness. Here the immuneACCESS table is served through TCRdb, limited to in-frame sequences with V and J called. Missing clones are a known gap in these copies; in checked studies unresolved V genes cover under half, and the rest lacks a known reason. The V and J calls and clone size were taken over from that table, and D and trimming were inferred from the DNA. For this sample the table gives fewer than 650,000 clones, of which over 60% were detected only once. The ten largest make up over 10% of the sample.

The donors were healthy, HIV-negative adults with no recently reported acute infections or vaccinations. Every donor was a Caucasian adult residing in Nashville, Tennessee, USA. For unsorted samples, approximately 84 million PBMCs were counted, and genomic DNA was extracted using the QIAamp DNA Blood Mini kit. Blood was collected by leukapheresis, and PBMCs were isolated by Ficoll-Histopaque density gradient centrifugation and then cryopreserved in liquid nitrogen vapor phase. Concerning this clone itself: What antigen it recognizes has not been identified. Base qualities are not provided; no much larger clone lies one nucleotide away.

Here V drops 8 bases and J drops 9 bases, and the junction holds 5 bases not matched to any gene. Per the germline V gene, MNHNS is the CDR1 and SASEGT is the CDR2. From the cysteine through the phenylalanine, the CDR3 covers 13 amino acids. CDR3 DNA only is kept here, 39 bases in frame from base 1. Results the study describes overall, beyond this receptor: Because the study included only a small number of donors, the genetic and exposure-history diversity represented was limited. Sampling was restricted to blood, and TCR repertoires in tissue are likely to differ from TCR repertoires in blood. Based on pairwise subsampling, the degree of clonotype sharing among donors was expected to be affected by sequencing depth.

This TCR derives from a middle-aged woman in good health. Some clones in this sample may be carry-over from other donors' samples. Material for sequencing was PBMCs. The sequence is built from TRBV6-1 and TRBJ2-1; TRBD2 aligns with 12 central bases. Here is the DNA: TGTGCCAGCCGACTAGCGGGAGTAGGTGAGCAGTTCTTC. This codes for CASRLAGVGEQFF.